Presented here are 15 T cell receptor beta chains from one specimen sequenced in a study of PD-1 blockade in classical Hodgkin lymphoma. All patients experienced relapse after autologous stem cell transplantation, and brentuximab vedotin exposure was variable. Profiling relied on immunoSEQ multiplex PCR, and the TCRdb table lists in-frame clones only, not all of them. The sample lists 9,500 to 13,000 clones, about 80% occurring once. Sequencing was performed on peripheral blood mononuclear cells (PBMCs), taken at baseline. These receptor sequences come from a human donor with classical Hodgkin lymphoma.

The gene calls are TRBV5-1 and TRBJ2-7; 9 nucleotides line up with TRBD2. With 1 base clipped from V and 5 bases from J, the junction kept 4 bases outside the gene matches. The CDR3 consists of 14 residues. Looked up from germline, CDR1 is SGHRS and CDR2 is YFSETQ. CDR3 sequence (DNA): TGCGCCAGCAGCTTGAGAGCTAGCGGGGACGAGCAGTACTTC. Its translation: CASSLRASGDEQYF.

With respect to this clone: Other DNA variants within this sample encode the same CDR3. CDR3 region: CASSADRNTEAFF. In DNA, the CDR3 is TGTGCCAGCAGCGCAGACAGGAACACTGAAGCTTTCTTT. The chain uses TRBV7-3 and TRBJ1-1; D may be TRBD1 (5 bases). V was cut by 5 bases and J by 1 base, with 8 bases left in between. The CDR3 length is 13 residues. Germline CDR1 reads SGHTA; CDR2 reads FQGTGA.

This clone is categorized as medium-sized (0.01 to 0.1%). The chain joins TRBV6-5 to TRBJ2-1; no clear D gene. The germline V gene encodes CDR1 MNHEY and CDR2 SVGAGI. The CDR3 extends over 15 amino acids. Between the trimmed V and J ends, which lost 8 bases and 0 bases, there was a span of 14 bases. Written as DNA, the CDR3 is TGTGCCAGCTCCCTCAGCGAGAGCTCCTACAATGAGCAGTTCTTC. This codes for CASSLSESSYNEQFF.

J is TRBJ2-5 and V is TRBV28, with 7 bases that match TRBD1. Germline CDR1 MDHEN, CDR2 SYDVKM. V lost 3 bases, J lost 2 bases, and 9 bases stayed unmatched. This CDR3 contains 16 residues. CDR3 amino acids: CASSFYSQGQQETQYF. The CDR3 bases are TGTGCCAGCAGTTTTTATTCGCAGGGACAGCAAGAGACCCAGTACTTC.

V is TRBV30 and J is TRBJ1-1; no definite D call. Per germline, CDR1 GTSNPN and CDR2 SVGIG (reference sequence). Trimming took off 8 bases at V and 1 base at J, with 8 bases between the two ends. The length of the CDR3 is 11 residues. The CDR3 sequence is CALRENTEAFF. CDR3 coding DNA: TGTGCCCTGAGGGAGAACACTGAAGCTTTCTTT.

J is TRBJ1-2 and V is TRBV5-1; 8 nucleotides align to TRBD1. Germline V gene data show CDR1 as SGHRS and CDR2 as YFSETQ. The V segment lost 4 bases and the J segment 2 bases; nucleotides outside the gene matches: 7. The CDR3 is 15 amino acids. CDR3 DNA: TGCGCCAGCAGCATCGGGACAGGTTCCAACTATGGCTACACCTTC. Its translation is CASSIGTGSNYGYTF.

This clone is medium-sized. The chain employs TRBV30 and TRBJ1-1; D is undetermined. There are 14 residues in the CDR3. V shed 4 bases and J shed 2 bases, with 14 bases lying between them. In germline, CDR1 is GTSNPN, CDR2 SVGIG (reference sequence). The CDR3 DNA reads TGTGCCTGGAACCCCGGCCATATTAACACTGAAGCTTTCTTT. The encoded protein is CAWNPGHINTEAFF.

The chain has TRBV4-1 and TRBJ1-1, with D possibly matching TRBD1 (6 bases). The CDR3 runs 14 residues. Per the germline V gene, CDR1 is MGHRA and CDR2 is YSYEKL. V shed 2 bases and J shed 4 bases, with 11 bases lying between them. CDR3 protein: CASSQMAGATEAFF. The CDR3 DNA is TGCGCCAGCAGCCAAATGGCAGGGGCCACTGAAGCTTTCTTT.

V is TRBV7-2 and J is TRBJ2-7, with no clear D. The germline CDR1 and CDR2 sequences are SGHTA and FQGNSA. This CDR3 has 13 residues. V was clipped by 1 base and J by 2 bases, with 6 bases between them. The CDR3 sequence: CASSLGNTYEQYF. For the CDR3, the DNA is TGTGCCAGCAGCTTAGGAAATACCTACGAGCAGTACTTC.

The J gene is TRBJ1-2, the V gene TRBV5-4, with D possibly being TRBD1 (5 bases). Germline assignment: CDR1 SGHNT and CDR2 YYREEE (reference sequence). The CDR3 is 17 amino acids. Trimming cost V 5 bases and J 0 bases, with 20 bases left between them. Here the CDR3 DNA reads TGTGCCAGCAGTTTAAGCCGGGACCTATCGACTAACTATGGCTACACCTTC. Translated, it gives CASSLSRDLSTNYGYTF.

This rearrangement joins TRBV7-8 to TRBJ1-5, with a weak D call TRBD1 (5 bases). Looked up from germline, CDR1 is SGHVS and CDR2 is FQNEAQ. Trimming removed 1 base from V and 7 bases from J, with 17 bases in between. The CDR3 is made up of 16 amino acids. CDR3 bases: TGTGCCAGCAGCTTAGGCCTAATAAGGGGCCGGCAGCCCCAGCATTTT. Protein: CASSLGLIRGRQPQHF.

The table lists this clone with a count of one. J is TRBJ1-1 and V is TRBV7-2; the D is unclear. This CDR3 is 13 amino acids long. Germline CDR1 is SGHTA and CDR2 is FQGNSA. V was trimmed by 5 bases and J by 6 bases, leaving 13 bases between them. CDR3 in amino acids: CASSPRRQSEAFF. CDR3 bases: TGTGCCAGCAGCCCCAGGCGGCAGTCTGAAGCTTTCTTT.

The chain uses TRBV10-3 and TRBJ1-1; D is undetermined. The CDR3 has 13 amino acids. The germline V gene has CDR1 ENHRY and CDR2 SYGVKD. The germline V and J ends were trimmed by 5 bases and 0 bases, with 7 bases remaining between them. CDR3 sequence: CAISPVLNTEAFF. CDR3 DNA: TGTGCCATCAGTCCAGTATTGAACACTGAAGCTTTCTTT.

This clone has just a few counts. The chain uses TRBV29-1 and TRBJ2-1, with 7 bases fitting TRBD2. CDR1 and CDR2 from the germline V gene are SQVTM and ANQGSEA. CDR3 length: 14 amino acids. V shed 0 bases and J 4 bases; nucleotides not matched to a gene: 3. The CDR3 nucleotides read TGCAGCGTTGAAGATCGGGGGGAATACAATGAGCAGTTCTTC. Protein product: CSVEDRGEYNEQFF.

CDR3 region: CASRARDRGTGTGELFF. The CDR3 DNA is TGTGCCAGTAGGGCCCGGGACAGGGGGACGGGCACCGGGGAGCTGTTTTTT. The V call is TRBV19, the J call TRBJ2-2; 11 bases fit TRBD1. The CDR3 spans 17 residues. Trimming at V came to 6 bases and at J to 4 bases, leaving 10 bases not matched to a gene. Germline V CDR1 and CDR2: LNHDA, SQIVND (reference sequence).